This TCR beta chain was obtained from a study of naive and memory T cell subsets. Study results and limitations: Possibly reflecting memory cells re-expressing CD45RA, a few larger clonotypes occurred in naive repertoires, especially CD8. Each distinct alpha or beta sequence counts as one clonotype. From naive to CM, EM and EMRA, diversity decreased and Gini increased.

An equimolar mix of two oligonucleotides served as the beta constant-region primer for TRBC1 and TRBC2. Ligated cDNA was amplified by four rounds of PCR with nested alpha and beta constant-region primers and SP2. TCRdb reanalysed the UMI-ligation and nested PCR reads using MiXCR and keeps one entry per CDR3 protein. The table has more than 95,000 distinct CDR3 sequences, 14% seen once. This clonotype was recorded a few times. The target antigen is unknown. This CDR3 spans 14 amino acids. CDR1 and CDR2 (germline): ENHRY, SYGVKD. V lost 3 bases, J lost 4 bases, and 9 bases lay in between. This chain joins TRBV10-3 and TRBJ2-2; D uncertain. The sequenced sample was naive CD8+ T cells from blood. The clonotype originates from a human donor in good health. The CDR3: CAISDGVSTGELFF. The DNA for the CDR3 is TGTGCCATCAGTGATGGGGTCAGCACCGGGGAGCTGTTTTTT.